What follows describes a single T cell receptor (beta chain). This CDR3 is 13 amino acids long. Germline V gene data show CDR1 as DFQATT and CDR2 as SNEGSKA (reference sequence). Trimming at V came to 6 bases and at J to 6 bases, leaving 10 bases not matched to a gene. These data come from a study of Graves' ophthalmopathy and Graves' hyperthyroidism. RNA transcripts provided the template for amplifying TCR beta CDR3 regions. HTBI-primed first-round RT-PCR preceded second-round multiplex PCR. Using its own MiXCR run on the multiplex PCR reads, TCRdb lists one record per CDR3 protein. The sample includes almost 750,000 distinct CDR3 sequences, roughly two fifths of them seen just once.

Sample: peripheral blood. The receptor was derived from an adult man with Graves' ophthalmopathy. V and J are TRBV20-1 and TRBJ2-7; 8 nucleotides align to TRBD1. The CDR3 loop is CSAPPSRGREQYF. CDR3 nucleotides: TGCAGTGCCCCACCGAGCAGGGGGCGCGAGCAGTACTTC.